This T cell receptor beta chain is from a study of T cell responses to AZD1222 COVID-19 vaccine listed by TCRdb under 2021. Broadly, across the study: AZD1222 recipients with second doses at about 4 weeks or about 12 weeks were pooled, because spike-specific TCR depth and breadth did not differ between schedules. TCR sequencing was performed for over 230 trial participants, of whom 207 were given two doses of AZD1222 and 26 were given two doses of MenACWY control vaccine. Trial participants were enrolled by age into subgroups of 18-55, 56-69 and 70-plus years, and about 150, 27 and 61 TCR-sequenced participants, respectively, were included in these subgroups.

The sample's time point label, decoded: baseline before first vaccination. Vaccinee samples were obtained from the UK trials COV001 and COV002, which included a single-blind randomized controlled phase 2/3 trial of AZD1222 (ChAdOx1 nCoV-19) in healthy adults. For TCRbeta chain sequencing, PBMC samples were collected from trial participants at day 0 and at day 28 after the second dose. The CDR3 regions of human TCRbeta chains were analyzed by immunosequencing. In the original analysis: Repertoire TCRs were matched against a reference library of SARS-CoV-2-specific TCRs generated with the MIRA antigen-specificity platform. Breadth was defined as the fraction of unique TCRs that were SARS-CoV-2-associated, and depth was defined as the fraction of total T cells that were SARS-CoV-2-associated. Each spike-specific TCR was assigned to its reactive spike region and to a CD4 or CD8 class using the MIRA data. Log10-transformed breadth and depth values were compared by one-way ANOVA with Sidak's multiple comparisons tests. Not all clones reach the TCRdb copy of this immuneACCESS table, which keeps in-frame sequences only. Checked studies attribute under half of the gap to unresolved V genes and leave the rest unexplained. V and J calls and clone size are given by that table; D and trimming were obtained from the DNA. The sample data list over 150,000 clones, and more than 90% of these were observed just once. The top ten constitute 15% to 20% of the sample.

Points the paper makes about the study in general: Epitopes outside the regions mutated in the B.1.351 and B.1.1.7 variants were reportedly recognized by nearly half of the unique spike-specific TCRs. Because no day 14 peak-response samples were available, repertoires were characterized only after the peak T cell response. Participants were mostly white British, with more females than males. The authors suggested clonal diversity may have been underestimated. A significant rise in spike-specific TCR breadth and depth was observed after two AZD1222 doses relative to day 0 and relative to MenACWY recipients. CD4 TCRs associated with the vaccine covered the entire spike protein, and the dominant responses were in regions 160-218 and 743-854. Only six AZD1222 recipients were SARS-CoV-2 seropositive at baseline, limiting conclusions about previously exposed vaccinees. In the small 56-69-year group, the increase in depth fell short of significance, most likely because of low power.

Regarding this clone: What this receptor recognizes is not known. The record has no base qualities; no much larger clone is one base away.

CDR1 LNHDA and CDR2 SQIVND are derived from the germline V gene (reference sequence). The V end gives up 4 bases and the J end 5 bases, leaving 6 bases in the junction not matched to a gene. The CDR3 goes from the cysteine to the phenylalanine over 14 residues. The only DNA kept is the CDR3, 42 bases in frame from the first base. The material was peripheral blood, obtained on day 0 of AZD1222 vaccination. The sequence joins TRBV19 to TRBJ1-2; TRBD1 aligns with 8 central bases. This receptor was taken from an adult in good health. The CDR3 protein is CASSRSDRVYGYTF. The sequence in DNA is TGTGCCAGTAGTAGATCGGACAGGGTTTATGGCTACACCTTC.